This entry lists 29 T cell receptor beta chains sequenced from one sample in a study of Ad26.COV2.S vaccination and SARS-CoV-2 variants. Repertoires were generated with immunoSEQ multiplex PCR, while TCRdb's copy carries only in-frame clones and drops some. The table includes under 500,000 clones, approximately 92% detected once. Treatment specified: about 20 received Ad26.COV2.S at low or high dose, single or two shots; roughly five received placebo; per-sample allocation not given. The study sampled participants on day 63 after the first vaccine or placebo injection. The sample consisted of peripheral blood, taken in a trial of Ad26.COV2.S vaccine versus placebo. All receptors derive from a person aged 18-65 years who received the Ad26.COV2.S COVID-19 vaccine or a placebo.

This rearrangement joins TRBV19 to TRBJ1-1; tentative D call: TRBD1 (5 bases). The CDR3 length is 14 residues. V lost 9 bases to trimming and J lost 10 bases, with 24 bases between them. CDR1 and CDR2 from the germline V gene are LNHDA and SQIVND (reference sequence). CDR3 loop: CASQPLGAEFGAFF. Here the CDR3 DNA reads TGTGCCAGCCAACCCCTCGGGGCCGAGTTTGGAGCTTTCTTT.

This chain joins TRBV5-1 and TRBJ2-1; TRBD1 matches at 9 bases. The J segment lost 1 base and the V segment lost 4 bases, leaving 3 bases of the junction unmatched. This CDR3 region has 15 residues. CDR1 and CDR2 from the germline V gene are SGHRS and YFSETQ. DNA for the CDR3: TGCGCCAGCAGCCAGACAGGGGGGTCCTACAATGAGCAGTTCTTC. The encoded protein is CASSQTGGSYNEQFF.

The chain couples TRBV19 to TRBJ2-1; 8 bases line up with TRBD1. The trim removed 3 bases at V and 3 bases at J, leaving 10 bases unmatched. In germline, CDR1 is LNHDA, CDR2 SQIVND (reference sequence). This CDR3 is built from 17 residues. CDR3 sequence reads: CASSMGRGLPYYNEQFF. In DNA, the CDR3 is TGTGCCAGTAGTATGGGCAGGGGGCTACCGTACTACAATGAGCAGTTCTTC.

This clone was seen just once. The V gene is TRBV27, the J gene TRBJ1-2; TRBD1 matches 8 bases. V shed 8 bases and J 5 bases; nucleotides not matched to a gene: 7. This CDR3 spans 13 amino acids. Germline CDR1 MNHEY, CDR2 SMNVEV (reference sequence). The CDR3 DNA sequence: TGTGCCAGCGGACTACAGGGGGTTTATGGCTACACCTTC. It is translated as CASGLQGVYGYTF.

The CDR3 coding sequence is TGTGCCAGCGACAGGGGGCCGGGGACTGAAGCTTTCTTT. Its protein product is CASDRGPGTEAFF. This chain links TRBV28 with TRBJ1-1; TRBD1 aligns across 10 bases. Trimming at V came to 8 bases and at J to 5 bases, leaving 5 bases not matched to a gene. The germline gives CDR1 MDHEN, CDR2 SYDVKM. The CDR3 consists of 13 residues.

This chain uses TRBV5-6 with TRBJ2-7, with 10 bases matching TRBD2. The V segment lost 4 bases and the J segment 4 bases; nucleotides outside the gene matches: 5. The CDR3 covers 14 residues. Germline CDR1 SGHDT, CDR2 YYEEEE. The CDR3 coding sequence is TGTGCCAGCAGCAAAGCGGGGGGGCCTTACGAGCAGTACTTC. Its protein product is CASSKAGGPYEQYF.

The rearrangement links TRBV7-2 to TRBJ1-1; D uncertain. This CDR3 comprises 14 residues. Trimming cost V 1 base and J 5 bases, with 11 bases left between them. CDR1 is SGHTA and CDR2 is FQGNSA in the germline V gene. CDR3 amino acids: CASSLVFDRTEAFF. The CDR3 DNA follows: TGTGCCAGCAGCTTAGTCTTCGACCGAACTGAAGCTTTCTTT.

The chain links TRBV6-5 to TRBJ1-6; D unresolved. Germline V gives CDR1 MNHEY, CDR2 SVGAGI. Trimming shortened V by 3 bases and J by 13 bases, and 10 bases separated the two germline ends. This CDR3 has 12 residues. The CDR3: CASSYGTGPLHF. CDR3 nucleotides: TGTGCCAGCAGTTATGGTACTGGTCCCCTCCACTTT.

This clone was seen a single time. This sequence joins TRBV7-2 and TRBJ2-3; D possibly corresponds to TRBD2 (7 bases). Trimming cost V 1 base and J 4 bases, with 15 bases left between them. This CDR3 region has 16 residues. The germline V gene has CDR1 SGHTA and CDR2 FQGNSA. CDR3 DNA sequence: TGTGCCAGCAGCTTAGGGGGGGGCGGATTTCCAGATACGCAGTATTTT. Its translation is CASSLGGGGFPDTQYF.

The chain uses TRBV19 and TRBJ1-2; D gene uncertain. Germline loops: CDR1 LNHDA, CDR2 SQIVND (reference sequence). CDR3 size: 10 residues. Trimming left V 7 bases short and J 8 bases short, with 8 bases between. The CDR3 loop reads CASMGYGYTF. Written as DNA, the CDR3 is TGTGCCAGTATGGGTTACGGCTACACCTTC.

The rearrangement uses TRBV9 and TRBJ1-3; 8 bases fit TRBD1. V shed 1 base and J 1 base; nucleotides not matched to a gene: 4. Per germline, CDR1 SGDLS and CDR2 YYNGEE. The CDR3 is 16 amino acids. The chain's CDR3 is CASSVQGALSGNTIYF. CDR3 bases: TGTGCCAGCAGCGTACAGGGGGCTTTATCTGGAAACACCATATATTTT.

The CDR3: CASSMVQGAADTQYF. In DNA form, the CDR3 reads TGTGCCAGTAGTATGGTACAGGGGGCGGCAGATACGCAGTATTTT. This chain links TRBV19 with TRBJ2-3; 9 bases fit TRBD1. The CDR3 is 15 amino acids. The V and J ends lost 3 bases and 4 bases, in that order; junction bases with no gene match: 5. Germline lookup yields CDR1 LNHDA and CDR2 SQIVND (reference sequence). Supplemented by reference TRBV19 and TRBJ2-3, the full variable domain reads DGGITQSPKYLFRKEGQNVTLSCEQNLNHDAMYWYRQDPGQGLRLIYYSQIVNDFQKGDIAEGYSVSREKKESFPLTVTSAQKNPTAFYLCASSMVQGAADTQYFGPGTRLTVL.

V and J are TRBV19 and TRBJ2-4; 10 bases line up with TRBD2. The V gene's germline CDR1 is LNHDA and CDR2 SQIVND (reference sequence). The J segment lost 4 bases and the V segment lost 4 bases, leaving 1 base of the junction unmatched. CDR3 length equals 14 residues. DNA for the CDR3: TGTGCCAGTAGTACACTAGCGGGGAAAAACATTCAGTACTTC. Its protein product is CASSTLAGKNIQYF.

A single count supports this clone. The V gene is TRBV5-4, the J gene TRBJ2-1; 9 nucleotides align to TRBD1. CDR3 length equals 11 residues. After removal of 0 bases from V and 15 bases from J, the junction contained 1 base not matched to a gene. Germline CDR1 and CDR2: SGHNT and YYREEE (reference sequence). The CDR3: CASSLGGQGFF. DNA for the CDR3: TGTGCCAGCAGCTTGGGGGGACAGGGGTTCTTC.

The chain is built from TRBV5-4 and TRBJ2-3, with D possibly matching TRBD2 (7 bases). Germline V gene data show CDR1 as SGHNT and CDR2 as YYREEE (reference sequence). The CDR3 spans 16 residues. Trimming took 2 bases from V and 1 from J, leaving 14 bases between them. The CDR3 region has the DNA TGTGCCAGCAGCTTAAACCGGGGGGCACGCACAGATACGCAGTATTTT. Protein: CASSLNRGARTDTQYF.

CDR3 nucleotides: TGCGCCAGCAGCTTGGATCCCCAAGGTCAGCCCCAGCATTTT. Protein product: CASSLDPQGQPQHF. The gene calls are TRBV5-1 and TRBJ1-5; D gene uncertain. This CDR3 region has 14 residues. V was trimmed by 0 bases and J by 6 bases, leaving 10 bases between them. Germline assignment: CDR1 SGHRS and CDR2 YFSETQ.

The genes are TRBV7-9 and TRBJ2-1; D is ambiguous. The CDR3 sequence is 17 residues long. Looked up from germline, CDR1 is SEHNR and CDR2 is FQNEAQ (reference sequence). With 0 bases removed from V and 3 bases from J, the gap between germline ends came to 15 bases. CDR3 nucleotides: TGTGCCAGCAGCTTAGCGAGTTCGGACGGATACTACAATGAGCAGTTCTTC. Amino acid sequence: CASSLASSDGYYNEQFF. The entire variable domain, with the rest obtained from reference TRBV7-9 and TRBJ2-1, is as follows: DTGVSQNPRHKITKRGQNVTFRCDPISEHNRLYWYRQTLGQGPEFLTYFQNEAQLEKSRLLSDRFSAERPKGSFSTLEIQRTEQGDSAMYLCASSLASSDGYYNEQFFGPGTRLTVL.

This chain joins TRBV28 and TRBJ1-1, with a tentative D call TRBD1 (5 bases). The germline V gene encodes CDR1 MDHEN and CDR2 SYDVKM. V lost 1 base to trimming and J lost 1 base, with 22 bases between them. The CDR3 consists of 19 residues. CDR3 sequence reads: CASSLFQRDLWAPNTEAFF. The CDR3 DNA follows: TGTGCCAGCAGTTTATTCCAGCGGGACCTTTGGGCGCCGAACACTGAAGCTTTCTTT.

The rearrangement uses TRBV7-8 and TRBJ2-2, with 10 bases matching TRBD1. The CDR3 is made up of 16 amino acids. Germline V gene lookup returns CDR1 SGHVS and CDR2 FQNEAQ. After removal of 5 bases from V and 4 bases from J, the junction contained 7 bases not matched to a gene. The CDR3 loop reads CASSVTGQGSTGELFF. CDR3 nucleotide sequence: TGTGCCAGCAGCGTCACGGGACAGGGGAGCACCGGGGAGCTGTTTTTT.

The genes are TRBV27 and TRBJ2-7, with D hard to call. With 0 bases removed from V and 3 bases from J, the gap between germline ends came to 9 bases. The germline V gene encodes CDR1 MNHEY and CDR2 SMNVEV (reference sequence). This CDR3 region has 14 residues. For the CDR3, the DNA is TGTGCCAGCAGTTTATCGAACGGTGTCTACGAGCAGTACTTC. It encodes CASSLSNGVYEQYF.

This chain uses TRBV7-2 with TRBJ1-1; D not resolved. Germline V CDR1 and CDR2: SGHTA, FQGNSA. The CDR3 loop spans 13 amino acids. V was shortened by 1 base and J by 7 bases, with 10 bases between the two germline ends. For the CDR3, the DNA is TGTGCCAGCAGCTTAGGTTTTTTAAATGAAGCTTTCTTT. This codes for CASSLGFLNEAFF.

V and J are TRBV6-5 and TRBJ1-2; a possible D gene is TRBD1 (6 bases). The germline V gene has CDR1 MNHEY and CDR2 SVGAGI. This CDR3 comprises 14 residues. V lost 5 bases and J 4 bases, leaving 14 bases between the germline ends. Written as DNA, the CDR3 is TGTGCCAGCAGTAGGGCCGGGGGCGGCTATGGCTACACCTTC. Amino acid sequence: CASSRAGGGYGYTF.

The chain recombines TRBV7-2 with TRBJ2-3, with D perhaps matching TRBD1 (5 bases). The germline V gene encodes CDR1 SGHTA and CDR2 FQGNSA. V was pared by 2 bases and J by 5 bases, with 14 bases between. This CDR3 contains 15 residues. Here the CDR3 reads CASSLYDSIGDTQYF. The CDR3 DNA reads TGTGCCAGCAGCTTATACGACAGTATCGGAGATACGCAGTATTTT.

The chain employs TRBV7-2 and TRBJ2-7, with D tentatively TRBD1 or TRBD2 (5 bases each). From germline, CDR1 is SGHTA and CDR2 FQGNSA. The CDR3 has 16 residues. V lost 5 bases to trimming and J lost 3 bases, with 20 bases between them. The CDR3 nucleotides are TGTGCCAGCAGCCCCCCCATCCTCTGGGGGAACTACGAGCAGTACTTC. It translates to CASSPPILWGNYEQYF.

The CDR3 reads CASSIQGATDTQYF. In DNA form, the CDR3 reads TGCGCCAGCAGCATACAGGGTGCCACAGATACGCAGTATTTT. The chain has TRBV5-1 and TRBJ2-3, with a possible D match to TRBD1 (6 bases). Germline V lookup: CDR1 SGHRS, CDR2 YFSETQ. Trimming cost V 4 bases and J 2 bases, with 11 bases left between them. This CDR3 contains 14 residues.

This clone appeared a single time. The rearrangement uses TRBV9 and TRBJ1-2; 11 bases are a match to TRBD1. Germline trimming cut 4 bases from V and 7 bases from J; bases unmatched to any gene: 9. This CDR3 has 15 residues. Germline V gene lookup returns CDR1 SGDLS and CDR2 YYNGEE. CDR3 DNA: TGTGCCAGCAGCAGATGGACAGGGGGCCCTCCTGGCTACACCTTC. Its protein product is CASSRWTGGPPGYTF.

V gene TRBV6-6 combines with J gene TRBJ2-5, with TRBD2 identical over 10 bases. The ends lost 2 bases at V and 5 bases at J; junction bases unmatched: 5. Germline CDR1 is MNHNY and CDR2 is SVGAGI (reference sequence). This CDR3 has 15 residues. As DNA, the CDR3 is TGTGCCAGCAGTTACAAGCGGGGGGGCCATGAGACCCAGTACTTC. The encoded protein is CASSYKRGGHETQYF.

V usage is TRBV29-1 and J usage is TRBJ2-1; D gene uncertain. Germline V gives CDR1 SQVTM, CDR2 ANQGSEA. This CDR3 has 15 residues. Trimming removed 8 bases at V and 5 bases at J, with 22 bases between. The CDR3 DNA is TGCAGCCATAAGGGCTACCACCTTGATGACAATGAGCAGTTCTTC. Protein sequence: CSHKGYHLDDNEQFF.

DNA of the CDR3: TGCGCCAGCAGCCGAACAAAAATGCGGGATTGGACAGGGCCTTACGATTCACCCCTCCACTTT. Amino acids: CASSRTKMRDWTGPYDSPLHF. The rearrangement uses TRBV5-1 and TRBJ1-6; the match to TRBD1 covers 8 bases. This CDR3 has 21 residues. V was pared by 4 bases and J by 8 bases, with 26 bases of the junction left unmatched. CDR1 is SGHRS, CDR2 YFSETQ, per germline. Using reference TRBV5-1 and TRBJ1-6 for the parts outside the CDR3, the full variable domain is KAGVTQTPRYLIKTRGQQVTLSCSPISGHRSVSWYQQTPGQGLQFLFEYFSETQRNKGNFPGRFSGRQFSNSRSEMNVSTLELGDSALYLCASSRTKMRDWTGPYDSPLHFGNGTRLTVT.